This is a list of T cell receptor beta chains from one sample in a study of technical replicates of blood from several donors. Sequencing used immunoSEQ multiplex PCR; TCRdb keeps in-frame clones, though not all of them. The data contain about 44,000 clones, about 96% of them seen just once; the ten biggest clones take up 0.35% to 0.45%. Sequencing used T cells isolated from PBMCs. The receptors originated from a human donor in good health. Each CDR3 is given without its conserved first and last residue.

V gene	CDR3 length	J gene	CDR3 protein
TRBV29-1	11	TRBJ1-2	SVRGGRSEGYT
TRBV5-1	18	TRBJ1-1	ASSLAGGQGAKIMNTEAF
TRBV9	14	TRBJ2-5	ASSPAGTGGQETQY
TRBV27	11	TRBJ2-3	ASSMASADTQY
TRBV6-6	10	TRBJ2-7	ASRGESYEQY
TRBV30	14	TRBJ2-1	AWSVVGEPVRNEQF
TRBV6-1	11	TRBJ2-2	ASTGSGNRELF
TRBV11-3	12	TRBJ2-7	ASSFDRFYYEQY
TRBV9	13	TRBJ2-7	ASSVGRSRVYEQY
TRBV25-1	13	TRBJ2-2	ASSGDRGGTGELF
TRBV30	13	TRBJ2-3	AWSVLSGSADTQY
TRBV30	11	TRBJ1-5	AWSGGSNQPQH
TRBV30	10	TRBJ1-1	AWSAVNTEAF
TRBV6-1	15	TRBJ2-7	ASSELLAGGPPSGQY
TRBV6-5	12	TRBJ1-2	ASSYSIAGDGYT
TRBV25-1	12	TRBJ2-7	ASTDWGRDQGPY
TRBV28	12	TRBJ1-1	ASSLLDQDRTAF
TRBV27	12	TRBJ1-2	ASSLSDRGHGYT
TRBV7-8	13	TRBJ2-2	ASSHGTANTGELF
TRBV19	11	TRBJ1-2	ASKRDPEGGYT
TRBV28	13	TRBJ1-2	ASFTSTGAYHGYT
TRBV4-3	12	TRBJ1-1	ASSQVLTGTGAF
TRBV13	12	TRBJ2-1	ASSLESLPNEQF
TRBV29-1	9	TRBJ2-3	SVALTDTQY
TRBV5-8	13	TRBJ2-3	ASSLGAIFSDTQY
TRBV7-9	13	TRBJ2-5	ASSLGVELEETQY
TRBV5-1	14	TRBJ2-7	ASSQDRSMRSYEQY
TRBV9	11	TRBJ2-7	ASSPGDHYEQY
TRBV27	11	TRBJ2-4	ASSVGRASIQY